The 13 T cell receptor beta chains given below trace back to one sample, sequenced in a study of blood T cell repertoires in COVID-19. The data were produced by immunoSEQ multiplex PCR, yet TCRdb's version contains in-frame clones alone and is incomplete. Seen here are approximately 190,000 clones, roughly four fifths observed once, and the top ten hold approximately 15%. Material: peripheral blood. The receptors stem from a man in his thirties or forties with active or convalescent COVID-19.

The rearrangement uses TRBV6-6 and TRBJ1-1; 9 positions match TRBD1. The CDR3 sequence is 13 residues long. Germline V gives CDR1 MNHNY, CDR2 SVGAGI (reference sequence). V shed 6 bases and J 5 bases; nucleotides not matched to a gene: 4. Written as DNA, the CDR3 is TGTGCCAGCAGACAGGGGGCAGGAACTGAAGCTTTCTTT. It translates to CASRQGAGTEAFF.

J is TRBJ2-1 and V is TRBV6-2 or TRBV6-3; maybe TRBD1 (6 bases). The CDR3 is 15 residues long. The germline V gene has CDR1 MNHEY and CDR2 SVGEGT. V lost 4 bases and J 0 bases, leaving 10 bases between the germline ends. CDR3 DNA: TGTGCCAGCAGTTCCGGCAGGGGCTCCTACAATGAGCAGTTCTTC. Its translation is CASSSGRGSYNEQFF.

This clone was counted a few times. This chain connects TRBV19 to TRBJ2-2; 10 bases agree with TRBD1. This CDR3 spans 15 amino acids. CDR1 and CDR2 (germline): LNHDA, SQIVND (reference sequence). V lost 9 bases, J lost 6 bases, and 10 bases stayed unmatched. CDR3 region: CASLDRGRLAGELFF. The CDR3 DNA reads as TGTGCCAGCCTCGACAGGGGGCGGTTGGCCGGGGAGCTGTTTTTT.

This sequence joins TRBV7-9 and TRBJ2-1, with 10 nucleotides matching TRBD1. Germline loops: CDR1 SEHNR, CDR2 FQNEAQ (reference sequence). Losses at the gene ends were 5 bases for V and 7 bases for J; bases not matched to a gene: 5. The CDR3 is 14 amino acids. The CDR3 loop reads CASSLRDRGNEQFF. The CDR3, as DNA: TGTGCCAGCAGCCTCCGGGACAGGGGAAATGAGCAGTTCTTC.

CDR3 sequence: CASSNSFFYEQYF. In DNA form, the CDR3 reads TGTGCCAGCAGCAACAGTTTCTTCTACGAGCAGTACTTC. J is TRBJ2-7 and V is TRBV2; D gene uncertain. CDR1 is SNHLY and CDR2 is FYNNEI in the germline V gene. V was clipped by 6 bases and J by 3 bases, with 12 bases between them. The CDR3 spans 13 residues.

V gene TRBV9 combines with J gene TRBJ1-2, with a possible D match to TRBD1 (5 bases). The CDR3 length is 14 residues. CDR1 SGDLS and CDR2 YYNGEE come from the germline V gene. Trimming took off 0 bases at V and 7 bases at J, with 13 bases between the two ends. The CDR3 loop reads CASSVVGAGPGYTF. As DNA, the CDR3 is TGTGCCAGCAGCGTAGTTGGGGCAGGGCCTGGCTACACCTTC.

The rearrangement joins TRBV6-2 or TRBV6-3 to TRBJ2-1; no clear D. CDR3 length: 15 residues. V shed 0 bases and J shed 5 bases, with 11 bases lying between them. Germline V lookup: CDR1 MNHEY, CDR2 SVGEGT. The CDR3 DNA follows: TGTGCCAGCAGTTACTCGAACGCTATGCACAATGAGCAGTTCTTC. Its protein is CASSYSNAMHNEQFF.

The chain recombines TRBV2 with TRBJ1-2; tentative D call: TRBD1 (6 bases). The CDR3 has 14 amino acids. Germline loops: CDR1 SNHLY, CDR2 FYNNEI. The germline V and J ends were trimmed by 3 bases and 8 bases, with 16 bases remaining between them. The CDR3: CASSEVAGEGGYTF. The CDR3, as DNA: TGTGCCAGCAGTGAGGTGGCAGGGGAAGGCGGCTACACCTTC.

This clone was observed a single time. V is TRBV21-1 and J is TRBJ1-5. TRBV21-1 represents a pseudogene. CDR3 size: 13 residues. CDR3 sequence: CASSKGGNQPQHF. The CDR3 DNA reads TGTGCCAGCAGCAAAGGAGGGAATCAGCCCCAGCATTTT.

The rearrangement uses TRBV4-3 and TRBJ2-3; D perhaps matches TRBD2 (6 bases). Looked up from germline, CDR1 is LGHNA and CDR2 is YSLEER. This CDR3 spans 15 amino acids. The V gene lost 0 bases and the J gene lost 3 bases, with 10 bases spanning the gap. The CDR3 sequence: CASSQDPGETDTQYF. The CDR3 DNA follows: TGCGCCAGCAGCCAAGATCCGGGAGAAACAGATACGCAGTATTTT.

This clone was detected only a few times. The V gene is TRBV19, the J gene TRBJ2-5, with a possible D match to TRBD1 (6 bases). The V and J ends lost 4 bases and 3 bases respectively, with 12 bases between them. In germline, CDR1 is LNHDA, CDR2 SQIVND (reference sequence). The CDR3 length is 14 residues. DNA for the CDR3: TGTGCCAGTAGTACCTTTGGGGGCGAAGAGACCCAGTACTTC. Amino acid sequence: CASSTFGGEETQYF.

V is TRBV11-1 and J is TRBJ1-1; maybe TRBD1 (5 bases). CDR1 is SGHAT, CDR2 FQDESV, per germline (reference sequence). Between the trimmed V and J ends, which lost 1 base and 4 bases, there was a span of 13 bases. CDR3 length: 15 amino acids. The chain's CDR3 is CASSLGQGYSTEAFF. The CDR3 DNA reads TGTGCCAGCAGCTTAGGCCAGGGCTACAGCACTGAAGCTTTCTTT.

This clone was seen only once. This chain links TRBV5-1 with TRBJ2-1; TRBD2 matches 7 bases. This CDR3 region has 13 residues. Germline V gene data show CDR1 as SGHRS and CDR2 as YFSETQ. The trim removed 4 bases at V and 14 bases at J, leaving 12 bases unmatched. In DNA, the CDR3 is TGCGCCAGCAGCGTTCTCGTCGCGGGGAGGGAGTTCTTC. This gives the protein CASSVLVAGREFF.